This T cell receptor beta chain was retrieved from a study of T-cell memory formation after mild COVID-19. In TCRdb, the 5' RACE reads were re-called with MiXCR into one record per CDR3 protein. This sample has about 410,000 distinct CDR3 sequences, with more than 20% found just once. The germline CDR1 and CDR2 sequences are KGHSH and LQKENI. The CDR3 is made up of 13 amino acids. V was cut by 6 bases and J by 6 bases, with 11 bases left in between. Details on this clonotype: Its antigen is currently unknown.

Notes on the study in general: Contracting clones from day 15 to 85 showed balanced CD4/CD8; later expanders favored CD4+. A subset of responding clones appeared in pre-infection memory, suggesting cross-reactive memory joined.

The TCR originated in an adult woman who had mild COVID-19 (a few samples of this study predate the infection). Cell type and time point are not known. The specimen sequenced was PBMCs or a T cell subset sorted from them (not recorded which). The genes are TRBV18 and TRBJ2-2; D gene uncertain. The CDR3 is CASSPKGPGELFF. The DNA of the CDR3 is TGTGCCAGCTCGCCGAAAGGTCCCGGGGAGCTGTTTTTT. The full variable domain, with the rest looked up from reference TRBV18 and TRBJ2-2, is NAGVMQNPRHLVRRRGQEARLRCSPMKGHSHVYWYRQLPEEGLKFMVYLQKENIIDESGMPKERFSAEFPKEGPSILRIQQVVRGDSAAYFCASSPKGPGELFFGEGSRLTVL.